A selection of T cell receptor beta chains follows, all from one sample in a study of a mutant IDH1 vaccine in newly diagnosed glioma. These receptors' antigens are unknown. Repertoires were generated with immunoSEQ multiplex PCR, while TCRdb's copy carries only in-frame clones and drops some. The table includes approximately 50,000 clones, 88% detected once. The material sequenced was PBMCs, taken from a glioma patient whose treatment included an IDH1 peptide vaccine. These receptors were obtained from a woman aged 35 to 49 with glioma. The CDR3 runs from the conserved cysteine through the conserved F or W. D genes are given only for firm matches. Clone size is not always given. Where it is, it says once, few, many or a class for expanded clones.

clone size: -; D gene: -; V gene: TRBV4-1; J gene: TRBJ1-3; CDR3 protein: CASSQFPRGRRAGNTIYF; CDR3 DNA: TGCGCCAGCAGCCAATTCCCCCGCGGCAGGAGAGCTGGAAACACCATATATTTT
clone size: -; D gene: -; V gene: TRBV19; J gene: TRBJ2-2; CDR3 protein: CASSIGPGALGGELFF; CDR3 DNA: TGTGCCAGTAGTATAGGCCCGGGGGCTCTGGGCGGGGAGCTGTTTTTT
clone size: -; D gene: -; V gene: TRBV5-1; J gene: TRBJ2-3; CDR3 protein: CASSPSWGTLITDTQYF; CDR3 DNA: TGCGCCAGCAGCCCATCTTGGGGGACCTTGATCACAGATACGCAGTATTTT
clone size: -; D gene: TRBD2; V gene: TRBV5-5; J gene: TRBJ2-7; CDR3 protein: CASSLNGGGAYEQYF; CDR3 DNA: TGTGCCAGCAGCTTGAATGGCGGGGGGGCCTACGAGCAGTACTTC
clone size: -; D gene: TRBD2; V gene: TRBV10-3; J gene: TRBJ2-7; CDR3 protein: CAISPTSLAGASSKSYEQYF; CDR3 DNA: TGTGCCATCAGTCCGACTTCCTTAGCGGGAGCCAGCTCAAAATCCTACGAGCAGTACTTC
clone size: -; D gene: -; V gene: TRBV19; J gene: TRBJ2-7; CDR3 protein: CASSLQGGTYEQYF; CDR3 DNA: TGTGCCAGTAGTTTGCAGGGGGGAACCTACGAGCAGTACTTC
clone size: once; D gene: -; V gene: TRBV5-4; J gene: TRBJ2-1; CDR3 protein: CASSSYNSYNEQFF; CDR3 DNA: TGTGCCAGCAGCTCTTATAACTCCTACAATGAGCAGTTCTTC
clone size: -; D gene: TRBD1; V gene: TRBV10-3; J gene: TRBJ1-5; CDR3 protein: CAIAPKRDRGLLYSNQPQHF; CDR3 DNA: TGTGCCATCGCCCCAAAGCGGGACAGGGGACTTCTGTATAGCAATCAGCCCCAGCATTTT
clone size: few; D gene: TRBD1; V gene: TRBV2; J gene: TRBJ1-6; CDR3 protein: CASREQGVGSPLHF; CDR3 DNA: TGTGCCAGCAGGGAGCAGGGGGTCGGTTCACCCCTCCACTTT
clone size: -; D gene: -; V gene: TRBV28; J gene: TRBJ1-1; CDR3 protein: CASIKGGASNTEAFF; CDR3 DNA: TGTGCCAGCATTAAAGGGGGGGCGAGTAACACTGAAGCTTTCTTT
clone size: -; D gene: -; V gene: TRBV10-3; J gene: TRBJ2-3; CDR3 protein: CAISESDGGGGHTDTQYF; CDR3 DNA: TGTGCCATCAGTGAGTCGGATGGGGGCGGGGGACACACAGATACGCAGTATTTT
clone size: -; D gene: -; V gene: TRBV7-2; J gene: TRBJ2-3; CDR3 protein: CASSLQGTSTDTQYF; CDR3 DNA: TGTGCCAGCAGCTTACAGGGAACTAGCACAGATACGCAGTATTTT
clone size: -; D gene: -; V gene: TRBV2; J gene: TRBJ2-5; CDR3 protein: CASRNRDGGTQYF; CDR3 DNA: TGTGCCAGCAGAAACAGGGACGGGGGGACCCAGTACTTC
clone size: -; D gene: TRBD1; V gene: TRBV18; J gene: TRBJ1-3; CDR3 protein: CATGWPGQAGNTIYF; CDR3 DNA: TGTGCCACCGGGTGGCCAGGACAGGCTGGAAACACCATATATTTT
clone size: -; D gene: -; V gene: TRBV4-2; J gene: TRBJ2-5; CDR3 protein: CASSQDTAGETQYF; CDR3 DNA: TGTGCCAGCAGCCAAGATACGGCAGGAGAGACCCAGTACTTC
clone size: -; D gene: -; V gene: TRBV5-5; J gene: TRBJ2-7; CDR3 protein: CASSLAVTTAYEQYF; CDR3 DNA: TGTGCCAGCAGCTTGGCTGTGACAACAGCCTACGAGCAGTACTTC
clone size: -; D gene: -; V gene: TRBV18; J gene: TRBJ1-4; CDR3 protein: CASSPRTVTNEKLFF; CDR3 DNA: TGTGCCAGCTCACCCCGGACAGTAACTAATGAAAAACTGTTTTTT
clone size: -; D gene: -; V gene: TRBV27; J gene: TRBJ2-3; CDR3 protein: CASRPQGTDTQYF; CDR3 DNA: TGTGCCAGCAGACCTCAGGGCACAGATACGCAGTATTTT
clone size: -; D gene: -; V gene: TRBV2; J gene: TRBJ2-7; CDR3 protein: CASSPDISYEQYF; CDR3 DNA: TGTGCCAGCAGTCCTGACATTTCCTACGAGCAGTACTTC
clone size: once; D gene: -; V gene: TRBV20-1; J gene: TRBJ2-5; CDR3 protein: CSEIDRETQYF; CDR3 DNA: TGCAGTGAAATAGACCGAGAGACCCAGTACTTC
clone size: -; D gene: -; V gene: TRBV29-1; J gene: TRBJ1-2; CDR3 protein: CSVQWWGDYGYTF; CDR3 DNA: TGCAGCGTCCAATGGTGGGGGGACTATGGCTACACCTTC
clone size: -; D gene: -; V gene: TRBV6-6; J gene: TRBJ2-3; CDR3 protein: CASKIDRFTDTQYF; CDR3 DNA: TGTGCCAGCAAAATCGACAGGTTTACAGATACGCAGTATTTT
clone size: once; D gene: TRBD2; V gene: TRBV5-1; J gene: TRBJ2-1; CDR3 protein: CASSLGGGYNEQFF; CDR3 DNA: TGCGCCAGCAGCTTGGGCGGGGGCTACAATGAGCAGTTCTTC
clone size: -; D gene: -; V gene: TRBV6-5; J gene: TRBJ2-7; CDR3 protein: CASSYDISYEQYF; CDR3 DNA: TGTGCCAGCAGTTACGACATTTCCTACGAGCAGTACTTC
clone size: -; D gene: -; V gene: TRBV7-9; J gene: TRBJ2-1; CDR3 protein: CASSLVRESRAHNEQFF; CDR3 DNA: TGTGCCAGCAGCTTAGTTCGCGAGAGTAGAGCTCACAATGAGCAGTTCTTC
clone size: -; D gene: -; V gene: TRBV7-8; J gene: TRBJ2-7; CDR3 protein: CASSRVRRRSYEQYF; CDR3 DNA: TGTGCCAGCAGCCGTGTGCGGCGCCGCTCCTACGAGCAGTACTTC
clone size: -; D gene: TRBD2; V gene: TRBV28; J gene: TRBJ2-1; CDR3 protein: CASSFRGSRYNEQFF; CDR3 DNA: TGTGCCAGCAGTTTCCGCGGGAGCCGGTACAATGAGCAGTTCTTC
clone size: -; D gene: -; V gene: TRBV4-1; J gene: TRBJ1-1; CDR3 protein: CASSQDPRQRNTEAFF; CDR3 DNA: TGCGCCAGCAGCCAAGACCCCCGACAGAGGAACACTGAAGCTTTCTTT
clone size: -; D gene: -; V gene: TRBV19; J gene: TRBJ1-1; CDR3 protein: CASSPSGRPGTEAFF; CDR3 DNA: TGTGCCAGTAGTCCTTCGGGCAGGCCTGGCACTGAAGCTTTCTTT
clone size: -; D gene: TRBD2; V gene: TRBV7-2; J gene: TRBJ2-5; CDR3 protein: CASSFGLAGALETQYF; CDR3 DNA: TGTGCCAGCAGCTTCGGACTAGCGGGAGCCCTGGAGACCCAGTACTTC
clone size: -; D gene: -; V gene: TRBV7-8; J gene: TRBJ1-1; CDR3 protein: CASSLAGTGKNTEAFF; CDR3 DNA: TGTGCCAGCAGCTTAGCCGGAACAGGGAAGAACACTGAAGCTTTCTTT
clone size: -; D gene: -; V gene: TRBV11-2; J gene: TRBJ2-2; CDR3 protein: CASSYHTGELFF; CDR3 DNA: TGTGCCAGCAGCTACCACACCGGGGAGCTGTTTTTT
clone size: -; D gene: -; V gene: TRBV2; J gene: TRBJ2-7; CDR3 protein: CASTHSYEQYF; CDR3 DNA: TGTGCCAGCACCCACTCCTACGAGCAGTACTTC
clone size: -; D gene: TRBD2; V gene: TRBV4-1; J gene: TRBJ2-7; CDR3 protein: CASSQEAASGNSYEQYF; CDR3 DNA: TGCGCCAGCAGCCAAGAGGCGGCTAGCGGTAACTCCTACGAGCAGTACTTC
clone size: -; D gene: -; V gene: TRBV7-2; J gene: TRBJ2-7; CDR3 protein: CASKEAISYEQYF; CDR3 DNA: TGTGCCAGCAAAGAGGCGATCTCCTACGAGCAGTACTTC